The rows below give T cell receptor beta chains drawn from one sample of a study of graft-versus-host responses after intestinal transplantation. Antigen specificity for these receptors is unknown. Using immunoSEQ multiplex PCR, the repertoire was profiled, and TCRdb retains in-frame clones only, with some absent. The sample gives some 64,000 clones, 90% of which show up once; around 1.7% is in the top ten. This specimen was unstimulated CD8+ T cells sorted from spleen or lymph node cells, taken before transplant. These receptors came from a human donor who was the organ donor for an intestinal transplant. Both conserved end residues are part of each CDR3. The D gene is left open where the match is weak. Clone sizes are given selectively: once, few, many, or a class where the clone is expanded.

d_gene,abundance,v_gene,j_gene,CDR3aa,CDR3nt
-,few,TRBV2,TRBJ2-2,CASKTAWDTGELFF,TGTGCCAGCAAGACAGCGTGGGACACCGGGGAGCTGTTTTTT
-,-,TRBV5-1,TRBJ1-1,CASSSGNTEAFF,TGCGCCAGCAGCTCGGGGAACACTGAAGCTTTCTTT
-,-,TRBV7-8,TRBJ2-1,CASSPLRQVDNEQFF,TGTGCCAGCAGCCCCCTTAGACAGGTGGACAATGAGCAGTTCTTC
-,-,TRBV27,TRBJ2-3,CASSSYTDTQYF,TGTGCCAGCAGTTCTTACACAGATACGCAGTATTTT
TRBD1,-,TRBV2,TRBJ1-5,CASSAPRGQPQHF,TGTGCCAGCAGTGCCCCCAGGGGGCAGCCCCAGCATTTT
TRBD1,-,TRBV27,TRBJ1-2,CASSLWSGGDLVHGYTF,TGTGCCAGCAGTTTATGGTCAGGGGGCGACCTGGTCCATGGCTACACCTTC
-,-,TRBV7-3,TRBJ2-2,CASGQEQGRPGTGELFF,TGTGCCAGCGGACAAGAGCAGGGTCGGCCTGGCACCGGGGAGCTGTTTTTT
TRBD1,-,TRBV2,TRBJ2-1,CASRAGTGGYSYNEQFF,TGTGCCAGCAGGGCCGGGACAGGGGGTTACTCCTACAATGAGCAGTTCTTC
-,once,TRBV4-3,TRBJ1-1,CASSQDIGRGPGGAFF,TGCGCCAGCAGCCAAGATATTGGTCGGGGACCAGGAGGGGCTTTCTTT
-,once,TRBV7-6,TRBJ1-5,CASSQRGGDQPQHF,TGTGCCAGCAGCCAAAGGGGAGGGGATCAGCCCCAGCATTTT
TRBD2,-,TRBV6-1,TRBJ2-1,CASSAAGLYNEQFF,TGTGCCAGCTCCGCAGCGGGACTATACAATGAGCAGTTCTTC
-,-,TRBV6-1,TRBJ2-1,CASSTPRGSEQFF,TGTGCCAGCAGTACACCTCGGGGGAGTGAGCAGTTCTTC
-,-,TRBV29-1,TRBJ2-5,CERTLETQYF,TGCGAGAGAACCTTAGAGACCCAGTACTTC
-,-,TRBV9,TRBJ2-1,CASSVGTTIYNEQFF,TGTGCCAGCAGCGTAGGGACTACAATCTACAATGAGCAGTTCTTC
-,-,TRBV28,TRBJ1-1,CASSLRGESTEAFF,TGTGCCAGCAGTTTACGGGGGGAGAGTACTGAAGCTTTCTTT
-,-,TRBV27,TRBJ2-7,CASSLSEGAPSYEQYF,TGTGCCAGCAGTTTATCGGAGGGGGCGCCTTCCTACGAGCAGTACTTC
-,-,TRBV5-6,TRBJ2-1,CASSLGAGPFNEQFF,TGTGCCAGCAGCTTGGGAGCGGGTCCTTTTAATGAGCAGTTCTTC
TRBD2,-,TRBV28,TRBJ2-1,CASSSGGRRFSYNEQFF,TGTGCCAGCAGTTCTGGCGGGAGAAGGTTTTCCTACAATGAGCAGTTCTTC
TRBD1,-,TRBV28,TRBJ1-2,CASRTGGANGYTF,TGTGCCAGCAGGACAGGGGGCGCAAATGGCTACACCTTC
TRBD1,-,TRBV27,TRBJ2-3,CASSLEYLGQGDTQYF,TGTGCCAGCAGTTTAGAATACCTTGGACAGGGGGATACGCAGTATTTT
TRBD2,-,TRBV28,TRBJ2-1,CASSLLITSGSFNEQFF,TGTGCCAGCAGTTTACTTATTACTAGCGGGAGTTTTAATGAGCAGTTCTTC
TRBD1,-,TRBV27,TRBJ2-2,CASSFSPQGATGELFF,TGTGCCAGCAGTTTCTCTCCCCAGGGGGCCACCGGGGAGCTGTTTTTT
TRBD1,-,TRBV30,TRBJ2-1,CATFKGQDYNEQFF,TGTGCCACTTTCAAGGGACAGGATTACAATGAGCAGTTCTTC
-,-,TRBV10-1,TRBJ2-3,CASSESPGGEGTDTQYF,TGCGCCAGCAGTGAGTCCCCGGGGGGCGAAGGCACAGATACGCAGTATTTT
TRBD2,-,TRBV7-8,TRBJ2-7,CASSTRTSGHSYEQYF,TGTGCCAGCAGCACCCGGACTAGCGGGCATTCCTACGAGCAGTACTTC
TRBD1,-,TRBV27,TRBJ1-5,CASSRQGSDQPQHF,TGTGCCAGCAGTAGACAGGGGTCTGATCAGCCCCAGCATTTT
-,-,TRBV6-1,TRBJ1-5,CASSEQGNGNQPQHF,TGTGCCAGCAGCGAACAGGGAAATGGCAATCAGCCCCAGCATTTT
TRBD2,-,TRBV4-3,TRBJ2-3,CASSPFGGTTDTQYF,TGCGCCAGCAGCCCATTCGGGGGGACCACAGATACGCAGTATTTT
-,once,TRBV19,TRBJ1-1,CASKAPGVFDTEAFF,TGTGCCAGTAAGGCGCCAGGGGTGTTCGACACTGAAGCTTTCTTT
TRBD1,-,TRBV7-8,TRBJ1-4,CASSLEDRGSEKLFF,TGTGCCAGCAGCTTAGAGGACAGGGGCTCTGAAAAACTGTTTTTT
-,-,TRBV7-9,TRBJ2-3,CAIWLRQTSTDTQYF,TGTGCCATATGGCTGCGACAGACTAGCACAGATACGCAGTATTTT
-,-,TRBV4-3,TRBJ2-7,CASSQDGGQPGEQYF,TGCGCCAGCAGCCAAGATGGAGGACAGCCGGGAGAGCAGTACTTC
-,-,TRBV6-6,TRBJ1-5,CASSWWTVSNQPQHF,TGTGCCAGCAGTTGGTGGACAGTTAGCAATCAGCCCCAGCATTTT
-,-,TRBV29-1,TRBJ2-7,CSAEAEESYEQYF,TGCAGCGCCGAAGCGGAGGAATCCTACGAGCAGTACTTC
TRBD2,-,TRBV27,TRBJ2-1,CASSQGTSGRGVYEQFF,TGTGCCAGCAGTCAGGGGACTAGCGGGAGGGGTGTCTATGAGCAGTTCTTC